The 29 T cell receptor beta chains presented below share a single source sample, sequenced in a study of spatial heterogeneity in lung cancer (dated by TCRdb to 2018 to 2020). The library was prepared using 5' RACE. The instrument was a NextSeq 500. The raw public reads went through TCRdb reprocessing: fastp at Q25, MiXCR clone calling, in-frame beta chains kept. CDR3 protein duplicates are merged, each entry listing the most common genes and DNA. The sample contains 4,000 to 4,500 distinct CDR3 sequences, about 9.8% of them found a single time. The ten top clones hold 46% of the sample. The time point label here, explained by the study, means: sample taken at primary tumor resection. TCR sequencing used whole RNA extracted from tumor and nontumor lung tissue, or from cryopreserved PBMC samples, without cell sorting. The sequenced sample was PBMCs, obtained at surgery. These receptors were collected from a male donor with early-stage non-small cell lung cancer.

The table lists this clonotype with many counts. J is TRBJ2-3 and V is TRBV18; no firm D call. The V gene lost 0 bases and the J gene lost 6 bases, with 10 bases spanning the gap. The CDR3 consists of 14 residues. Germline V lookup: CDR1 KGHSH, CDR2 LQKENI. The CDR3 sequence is CASSPPSTPDTQYF. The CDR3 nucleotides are TGTGCCAGCTCACCACCGAGTACGCCCGATACGCAGTATTTT.

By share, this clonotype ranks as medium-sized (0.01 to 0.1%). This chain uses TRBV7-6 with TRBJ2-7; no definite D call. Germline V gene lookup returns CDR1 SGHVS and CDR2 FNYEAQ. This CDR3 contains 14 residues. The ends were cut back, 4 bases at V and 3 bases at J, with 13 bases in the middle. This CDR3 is CASSSDLPDYEQYF. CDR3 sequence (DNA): TGTGCCAGCAGCTCGGACCTACCCGACTACGAGCAGTACTTC.

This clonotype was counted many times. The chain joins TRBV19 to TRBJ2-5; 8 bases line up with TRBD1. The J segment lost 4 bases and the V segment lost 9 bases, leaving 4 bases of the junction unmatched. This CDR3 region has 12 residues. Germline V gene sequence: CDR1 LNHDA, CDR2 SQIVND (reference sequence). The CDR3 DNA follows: TGTGCCAGCAGCGGACAGGGAGAGACCCAGTACTTC. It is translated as CASSGQGETQYF.

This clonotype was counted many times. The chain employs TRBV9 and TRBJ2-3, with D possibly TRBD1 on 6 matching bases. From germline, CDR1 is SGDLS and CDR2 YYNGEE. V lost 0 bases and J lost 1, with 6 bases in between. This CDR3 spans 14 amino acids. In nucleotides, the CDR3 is TGTGCCAGCAGCGTAGAGGGGGGCACAGATACGCAGTATTTT. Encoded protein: CASSVEGGTDTQYF.

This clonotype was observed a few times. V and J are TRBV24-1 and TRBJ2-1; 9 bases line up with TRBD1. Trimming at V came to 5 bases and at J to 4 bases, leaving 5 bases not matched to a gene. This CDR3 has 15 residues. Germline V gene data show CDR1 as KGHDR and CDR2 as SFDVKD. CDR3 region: CATSGRTGAYNEQFF. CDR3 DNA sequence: TGTGCCACCAGTGGCAGGACAGGGGCGTACAATGAGCAGTTCTTC.

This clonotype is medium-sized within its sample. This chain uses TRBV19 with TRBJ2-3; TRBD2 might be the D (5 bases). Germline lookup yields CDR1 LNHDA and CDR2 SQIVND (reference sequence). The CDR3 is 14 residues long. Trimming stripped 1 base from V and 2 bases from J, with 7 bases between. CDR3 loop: CASSIGTPTDTQYF. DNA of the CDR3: TGTGCCAGTAGTATAGGGACTCCCACAGATACGCAGTATTTT.

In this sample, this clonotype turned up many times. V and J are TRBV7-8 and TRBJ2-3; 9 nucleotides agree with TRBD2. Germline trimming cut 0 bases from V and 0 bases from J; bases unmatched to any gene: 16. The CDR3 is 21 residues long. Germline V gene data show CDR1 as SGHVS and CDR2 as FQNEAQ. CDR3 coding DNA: TGTGCCAGCAGCTTAGCGGCCGTATACCTAGCGGGGCCCACTAGCACAGATACGCAGTATTTT. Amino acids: CASSLAAVYLAGPTSTDTQYF.

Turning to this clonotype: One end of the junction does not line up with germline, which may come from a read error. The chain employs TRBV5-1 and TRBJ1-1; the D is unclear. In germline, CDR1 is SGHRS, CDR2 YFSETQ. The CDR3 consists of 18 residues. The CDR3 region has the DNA TGCGCCGGCAGCCGTACCTCTCGGAGGGTTTTCCCGAACACTGAAGCTTTCTTT. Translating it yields CAGSRTSRRVFPNTEAFF.

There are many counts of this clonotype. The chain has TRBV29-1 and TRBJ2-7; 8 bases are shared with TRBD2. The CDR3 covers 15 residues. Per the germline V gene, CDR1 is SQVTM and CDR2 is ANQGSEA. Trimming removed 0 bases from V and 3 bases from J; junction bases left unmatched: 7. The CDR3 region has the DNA TGCAGCGTTGAAGATCGGCGGGGGGCCAACTACGAGCAGTACTTC. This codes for CSVEDRRGANYEQYF.

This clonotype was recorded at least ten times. The CDR3 sequence is CASSSALAGSQETQYF. The DNA for the CDR3 is TGTGCCAGCAGCTCAGCACTAGCGGGGAGCCAAGAGACCCAGTACTTC. The genes are TRBV5-6 and TRBJ2-5; TRBD2 matches at 10 bases. The junction had 6 bases not matched to a gene; V was cut back by 3 bases and J by 1 base. The CDR3 extends over 16 amino acids. Germline V CDR1 and CDR2: SGHDT, YYEEEE.

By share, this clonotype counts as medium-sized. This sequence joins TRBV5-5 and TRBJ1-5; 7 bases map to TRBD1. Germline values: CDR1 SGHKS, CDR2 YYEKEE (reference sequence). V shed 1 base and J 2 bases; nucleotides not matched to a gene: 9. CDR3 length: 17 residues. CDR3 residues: CASSLSYRGFGNQPQHF. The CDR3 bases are TGTGCCAGCAGCTTGTCGTACAGGGGTTTTGGCAATCAGCCCCAGCATTTT.

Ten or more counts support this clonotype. The chain's CDR3 is CSVDSETSYNEQFF. The CDR3 DNA reads TGCAGCGTCGACTCAGAGACCTCCTACAATGAGCAGTTCTTC. The gene calls are TRBV29-1 and TRBJ2-1; D is uncertain. Germline CDR1 and CDR2: SQVTM and ANQGSEA. This CDR3 region has 14 residues. The V gene lost 6 bases and the J gene lost 0 bases, with 12 bases spanning the gap.

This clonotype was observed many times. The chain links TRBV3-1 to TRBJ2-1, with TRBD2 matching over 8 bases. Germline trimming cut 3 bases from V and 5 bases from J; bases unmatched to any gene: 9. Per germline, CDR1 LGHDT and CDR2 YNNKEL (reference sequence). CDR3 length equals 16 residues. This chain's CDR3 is CASSQVAGGRNNEQFF. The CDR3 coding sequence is TGTGCCAGCAGCCAGGTGGCGGGGGGCCGAAACAATGAGCAGTTCTTC.

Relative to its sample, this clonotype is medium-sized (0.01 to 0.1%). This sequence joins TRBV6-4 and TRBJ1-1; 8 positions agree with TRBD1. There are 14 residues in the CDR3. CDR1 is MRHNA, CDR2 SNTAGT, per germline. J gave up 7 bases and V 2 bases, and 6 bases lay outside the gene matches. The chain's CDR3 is CASSDGQGANEAFF. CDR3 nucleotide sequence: TGTGCCAGCAGTGACGGCCAGGGGGCAAATGAAGCTTTCTTT.

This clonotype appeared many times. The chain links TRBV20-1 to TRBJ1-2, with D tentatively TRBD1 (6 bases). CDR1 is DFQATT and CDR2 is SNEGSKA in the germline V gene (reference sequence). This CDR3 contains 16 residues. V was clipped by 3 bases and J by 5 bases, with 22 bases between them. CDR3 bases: TGCAGTGCTAGGGGCCCCCCACAACAGGGATGGTATGGCTACACCTTC. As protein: CSARGPPQQGWYGYTF.

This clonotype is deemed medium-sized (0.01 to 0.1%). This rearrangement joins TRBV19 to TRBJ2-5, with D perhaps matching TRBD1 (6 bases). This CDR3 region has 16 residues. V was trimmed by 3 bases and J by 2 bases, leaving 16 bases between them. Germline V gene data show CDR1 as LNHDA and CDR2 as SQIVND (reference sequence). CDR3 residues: CASSMGLRTDQETQYF. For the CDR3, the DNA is TGTGCCAGTAGTATGGGGCTCAGGACAGATCAAGAGACCCAGTACTTC.

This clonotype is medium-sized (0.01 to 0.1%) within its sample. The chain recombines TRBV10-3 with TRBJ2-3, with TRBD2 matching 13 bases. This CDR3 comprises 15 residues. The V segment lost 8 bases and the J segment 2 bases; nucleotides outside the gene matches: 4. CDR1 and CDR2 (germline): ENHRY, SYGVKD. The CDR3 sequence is CAIQTSGGTTDTQYF. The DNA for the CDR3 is TGTGCCATCCAGACTAGCGGGGGGACCACAGATACGCAGTATTTT.

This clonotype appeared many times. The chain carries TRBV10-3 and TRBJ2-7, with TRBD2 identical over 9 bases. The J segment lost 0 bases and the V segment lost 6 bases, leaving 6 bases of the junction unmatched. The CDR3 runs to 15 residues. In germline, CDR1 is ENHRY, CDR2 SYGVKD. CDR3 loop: CAIRDSGSHSYEQYF. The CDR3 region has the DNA TGTGCCATCAGGGATAGCGGGAGCCACTCCTACGAGCAGTACTTC.

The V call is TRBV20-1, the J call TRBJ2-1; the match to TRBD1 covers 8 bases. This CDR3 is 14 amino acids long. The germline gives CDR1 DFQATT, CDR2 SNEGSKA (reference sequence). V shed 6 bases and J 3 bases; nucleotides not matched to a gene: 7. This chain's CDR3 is CSARQGTFYNEQFF. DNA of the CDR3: TGCAGTGCGAGACAGGGGACCTTCTACAATGAGCAGTTCTTC.

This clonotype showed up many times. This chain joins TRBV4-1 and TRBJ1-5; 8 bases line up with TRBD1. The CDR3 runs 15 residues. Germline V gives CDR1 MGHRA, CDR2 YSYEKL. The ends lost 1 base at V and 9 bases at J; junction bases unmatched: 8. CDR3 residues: CASSQGQGFPWPQHF. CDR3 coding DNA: TGCGCCAGCAGCCAAGGACAGGGGTTCCCATGGCCCCAGCATTTT.

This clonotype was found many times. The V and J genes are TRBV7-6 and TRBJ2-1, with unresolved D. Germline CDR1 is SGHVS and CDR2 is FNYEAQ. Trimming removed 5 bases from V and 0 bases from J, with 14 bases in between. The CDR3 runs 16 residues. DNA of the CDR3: TGTGCCAGCAGCCCCACCCAATATAACTCCTACAATGAGCAGTTCTTC. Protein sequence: CASSPTQYNSYNEQFF.

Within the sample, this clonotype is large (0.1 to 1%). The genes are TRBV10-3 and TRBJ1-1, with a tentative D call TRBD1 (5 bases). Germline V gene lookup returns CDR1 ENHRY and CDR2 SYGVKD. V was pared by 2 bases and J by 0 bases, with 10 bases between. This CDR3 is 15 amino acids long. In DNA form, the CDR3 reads TGTGCCATCAGTGAGGGGGCTCGCATGAACACTGAAGCTTTCTTT. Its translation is CAISEGARMNTEAFF.

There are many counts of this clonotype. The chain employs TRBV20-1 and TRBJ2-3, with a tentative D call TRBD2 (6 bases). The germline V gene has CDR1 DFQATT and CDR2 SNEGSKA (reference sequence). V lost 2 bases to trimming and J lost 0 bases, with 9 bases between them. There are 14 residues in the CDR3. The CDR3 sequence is CSARLARSTDTQYF. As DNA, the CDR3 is TGCAGTGCTAGACTAGCGCGTAGCACAGATACGCAGTATTTT.

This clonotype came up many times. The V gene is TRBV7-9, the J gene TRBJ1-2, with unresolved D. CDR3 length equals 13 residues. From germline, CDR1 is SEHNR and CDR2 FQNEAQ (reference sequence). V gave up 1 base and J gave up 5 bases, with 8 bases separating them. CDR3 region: CASSLGAAYGYTF. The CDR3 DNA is TGTGCCAGCAGCTTAGGGGCAGCTTATGGCTACACCTTC.

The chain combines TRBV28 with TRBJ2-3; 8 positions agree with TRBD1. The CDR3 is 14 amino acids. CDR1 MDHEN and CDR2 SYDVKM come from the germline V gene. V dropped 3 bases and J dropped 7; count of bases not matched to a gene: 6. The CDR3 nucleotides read TGTGCCAGCAGTTTGGACAGGGAAGGGAATACGCAGTATTTT. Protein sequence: CASSLDREGNTQYF.

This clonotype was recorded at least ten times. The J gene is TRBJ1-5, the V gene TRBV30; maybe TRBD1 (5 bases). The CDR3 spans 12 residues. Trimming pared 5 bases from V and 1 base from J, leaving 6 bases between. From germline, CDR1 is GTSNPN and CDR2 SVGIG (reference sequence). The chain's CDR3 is CAWGASNQPQHF. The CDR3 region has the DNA TGTGCCTGGGGGGCGAGCAATCAGCCCCAGCATTTT.

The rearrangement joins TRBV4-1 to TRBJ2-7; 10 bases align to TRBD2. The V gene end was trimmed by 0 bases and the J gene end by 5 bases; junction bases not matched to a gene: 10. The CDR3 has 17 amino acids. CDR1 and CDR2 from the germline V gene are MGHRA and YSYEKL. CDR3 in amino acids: CASSQDEELAGNNEQYF. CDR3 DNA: TGCGCCAGCAGCCAAGATGAGGAACTAGCGGGGAACAACGAGCAGTACTTC.

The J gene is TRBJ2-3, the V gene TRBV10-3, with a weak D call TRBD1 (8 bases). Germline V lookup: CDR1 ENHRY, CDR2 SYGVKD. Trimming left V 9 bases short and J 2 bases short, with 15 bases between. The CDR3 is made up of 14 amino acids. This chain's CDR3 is CAIKQGGNTDTQYF. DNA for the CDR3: TGTGCCATAAAACAGGGGGGGAACACAGATACGCAGTATTTT.

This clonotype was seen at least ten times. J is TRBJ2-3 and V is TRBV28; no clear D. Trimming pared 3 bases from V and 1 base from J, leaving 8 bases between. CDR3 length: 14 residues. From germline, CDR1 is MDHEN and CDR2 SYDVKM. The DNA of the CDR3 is TGTGCCAGCAGTTTTATATCGGGCACAGATACGCAGTATTTT. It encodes CASSFISGTDTQYF.